This TCR beta chain appears in the sequencing data of a study of regulatory T cells in long-lasting Graves disease (dated by TCRdb to the early 2020s). Study-wide context: Persistent Graves' disease was defined as antithyroid drug treatment for over 5 years with persistently positive TSH receptor autoantibodies. This study used TCR sequencing and RNA sequencing of peripheral blood to compare persistent Graves' disease patients against newly diagnosed Graves' disease patients. The study was conducted in China and was registered as a clinical trial. A total of some 35 samples underwent TCR sequencing: some 13 from persistent and around 20 from newly diagnosed Graves' disease patients. On average, persistent Graves' disease patients in the clinical cohort had been on antithyroid drugs for approximately ten years.

V is pared back by 3 bases and J by 8 bases, with 17 bases lying between the germline termini. The CDR3 numbers 15 residues from cysteine through phenylalanine. Only CDR3 DNA is held: 45 bases, read in frame from base 1. This clonotype was detected a few times. What antigen it recognizes has not been identified. The sample holds no much larger clone one base away, and base qualities are not on file. Overall results and qualifications from the work: Preferential use of TRBV28, TRBJ1-2 and TRBJ2-5 was observed in persistent disease, whereas TRBV20-1 and TRBJ2-1 were favored in newly diagnosed disease. Persistent Graves' disease patients showed lower TCR Shannon entropy and fewer highly expanded clones than newly diagnosed patients, suggesting clonal expansion. The authors noted that the small sample size was a limitation that may lower accuracy. Sequencing and analysis were limited to the TCR beta chain. Persistent patients shared more public clonotypes among themselves (more than 2,500) than newly diagnosed patients did (nearly 1,000). The study examined only peripheral blood because the primary lesion, thyroid tissue, could not be accessed.

Libraries were built with multiplex PCR. The instrument given in TCRdb is Illumina HiSeq 4000. CDR3 regions were amplified by Arm-PCR with iRepertoire HTBI primers to construct TCR beta libraries. PCR products were gel purified before sequencing. The paper's processing steps were these. Across samples, around 62 TRBV and 13 to 15 TRBJ segments were identified and used for gene usage analysis of CDR3 amino acid clonotypes. Filtered high-quality paired reads were merged into contigs using COPE and FqMerger. BLAST was used to align contigs to IMGT TRBV, TRBD and TRBJ reference genes, and CDR3 was defined according to IMGT. Any clonotype with a frequency above 0.1% was classified as a highly expanded clone. Shannon entropy served as the measure of repertoire diversity, while the Gini coefficient captured V-J evenness. Public clonotypes were defined as clonotypes shared by more than one individual. The public reads were run again by TCRdb, first through fastp at Q25 and then through MiXCR, and only productive beta chains were kept. For every CDR3 protein sequence, its rows merge into one entry that carries the most common genes and DNA. TCRdb's processing, not the authors', yielded these V and J calls. The sample table holds under 450,000 distinct CDR3 sequences, of which about a quarter were seen once. About a quarter of the sample is held by the ten biggest clonotypes.

According to the study, the label for this sample's time point signals: persistent/refractory GD, antithyroid drugs over 5 years with positive TRAb. RNA was extracted from PBMCs in TRIzol for both TCR sequencing and RNA sequencing. The diagnosis of Graves' disease was made according to American Thyroid Association guidelines. Recruitment of patients was carried out at an endocrinology department in Xi'an, China. From each patient, around 9 milliliters of peripheral blood was collected into an EDTA anticoagulant tube. Ficoll Paque Plus density gradient separation was used to isolate PBMCs, and no further T cell sorting was done. RNA quality was checked with an Agilent 2100 Bioanalyzer and agarose gel, and concentration with a NanoDrop 2000.

The TCR sequence derives from a female donor with Graves disease. Recombination linked TRBV12-3 or TRBV12-4 to TRBJ2-1; tentative D gene TRBD2, with 7 bases matching. Sequenced here: peripheral blood mononuclear cells (PBMCs), sampled when the disease was refractory, from a patient treated with antithyroid drugs. DNA sequence: TGTGCCAGCAGTTTGGGGGGCGGGAGCGGCGATGAGCAGTTCTTC. Its translation reads: CASSLGGGSGDEQFF.